The subject of this entry is one T cell receptor (beta chain). Its antigen is not known. This entry is derived from a study of cytomegalovirus exposure and HLA in healthy donors. Findings of the study overall: Associated with HLA alleles at 0.05 false discovery rate in a later analysis were 16,951 TCR beta sequences.

The V end was cut by 4 bases, the J end by 7 bases, with 17 bases between. Looked up from germline, CDR1 is MDHEN and CDR2 is SYDVKM. CDR3 length equals 14 residues. The PCR employed 60 Vbeta primers together with 13 Jbeta primers. The assay was immunoSEQ multiplex PCR, and TCRdb's table has in-frame clones only and misses some. The repertoire holds about 190,000 clones, with about 90% as singletons. The TCR originated in a man aged 25 to 45 in good health and CMV-seronegative. The chain recombines TRBV28 with TRBJ2-7, with D hard to call. Specimen: PBMCs. The CDR3 region is CASSSHSTLAEQYF. CDR3 DNA: TGTGCCAGCAGTTCCCACTCAACCCTTGCTGAGCAGTACTTC.